These 28 T cell receptor beta chains originate from one sample sequenced in a study of CD8 T cells in Susac syndrome. With random hexamers, reverse transcription was performed on roughly 0.5 to 1 ug of RNA. TCRdb processed the immunoSEQ multiplex PCR reads anew with MiXCR; each CDR3 protein has one entry. The sample records roughly 150,000 distinct CDR3 sequences, roughly 95% being singletons. Sequenced input: CD8+ T cells from PBMCs. These receptors were taken from a human donor with multiple sclerosis.

V and J are TRBV20-1 and TRBJ2-5; no reliable D call. V shed 3 bases and J shed 0 bases, with 17 bases lying between them. The length of the CDR3 is 16 residues. The germline V gene has CDR1 DFQATT and CDR2 SNEGSKA (reference sequence). CDR3 coding DNA: TGCAGTGCTAGTCTTGATAACTACCAGTACCAAGAGACCCAGTACTTC. Its protein is CSASLDNYQYQETQYF.

Note on this clonotype: Germline and junction disagree at one end, which may indicate a read error. The chain is built from TRBV13 and TRBJ2-7, with 11 nucleotides matching TRBD2. The germline V gene has CDR1 PRHDT and CDR2 FYEKMQ (reference sequence). The CDR3 has 16 residues. The CDR3 loop is CASGLWGLAENYEQYF. In DNA form, the CDR3 reads TGTGCCAGCGGCTTGTGGGGACTAGCGGAGAACTACGAGCAGTACTTC.

The gene calls are TRBV30 and TRBJ2-5; D is ambiguous. Trimming stripped 2 bases from V and 4 bases from J, with 11 bases between. The CDR3 runs to 13 residues. Germline V gene lookup returns CDR1 GTSNPN and CDR2 SVGIG (reference sequence). In DNA form, the CDR3 reads TGTGCCTGGAGTCCAACTGGTCCAGAGACCCAGTACTTC. This sequence encodes CAWSPTGPETQYF.

V is TRBV20-1 and J is TRBJ2-3; 9 nucleotides line up with TRBD2. Germline V gene data show CDR1 as DFQATT and CDR2 as SNEGSKA (reference sequence). The J segment lost 2 bases and the V segment lost 1 base, leaving 13 bases of the junction unmatched. The CDR3 covers 18 residues. The DNA for the CDR3 is TGCAGTGCTAGAGGTGGGGCTAGCGGGGAGCGATTCACAGATACGCAGTATTTT. This translates into CSARGGASGERFTDTQYF.

CDR3 sequence: CSVGHRAGELFF. Written as DNA, the CDR3 is TGCAGCGTTGGGCATCGGGCCGGGGAGCTGTTTTTT. The chain carries TRBV29-1 and TRBJ2-2, with unresolved D. The germline V and J ends were trimmed by 4 bases and 6 bases, with 9 bases remaining between them. Germline-derived CDR1 and CDR2 are SQVTM and ANQGSEA. This CDR3 comprises 12 residues.

This clonotype is a singleton in its sample. The rearrangement joins TRBV20-1 to TRBJ2-7; 9 nucleotides align to TRBD2. V lost 4 bases and J lost 3; bases outside the gene matches: 7. This CDR3 spans 14 amino acids. Germline loops: CDR1 DFQATT, CDR2 SNEGSKA (reference sequence). DNA for the CDR3: TGCAGTGCTACCGCGGGGACTAGCCGCTACGAGCAGTACGTC. This codes for CSATAGTSRYEQYV.

V and J are TRBV20-1 and TRBJ2-6; D uncertain. V lost 6 bases to trimming and J lost 0 bases, with 9 bases between them. From germline, CDR1 is DFQATT and CDR2 SNEGSKA (reference sequence). This CDR3 has 14 residues. CDR3 sequence reads: CSARSLSGANVLTF. CDR3 nucleotide sequence: TGCAGTGCACGGTCTCTCTCTGGGGCCAACGTCCTGACTTTC.

The chain recombines TRBV15 with TRBJ1-2, with D perhaps matching TRBD1 (5 bases). V shed 0 bases and J shed 8 bases, with 19 bases lying between them. Germline V lookup: CDR1 LNHNV, CDR2 YYDKDF (reference sequence). This CDR3 has 16 amino acids. This chain's CDR3 is CATSRDLGTAEGGYTF. For the CDR3, the DNA is TGTGCCACCAGCAGAGATTTAGGGACCGCGGAGGGGGGCTACACCTTC.

This chain joins TRBV6-5 and TRBJ2-7; D call uncertain. The CDR3 is 14 amino acids. The germline V gene has CDR1 MNHEY and CDR2 SVGAGI. Deletions cut 0 bases from V and 5 bases from J, with 11 bases between. Here the CDR3 DNA reads TGTGCCAGCAGTTACTCCCCGGGTGGGAACGAGCAGTACGTC. It is translated as CASSYSPGGNEQYV.

The rearrangement uses TRBV18 and TRBJ2-1, with D possibly being TRBD1 (5 bases). This CDR3 is 15 amino acids long. The V and J ends lost 0 bases and 6 bases respectively, with 12 bases between them. Germline CDR1 reads KGHSH; CDR2 reads LQKENI. CDR3 loop: CASSPPTVMGNEQFF. CDR3 sequence (DNA): TGTGCCAGCTCACCACCGACAGTAATGGGCAATGAGCAGTTCTTC.

V is TRBV30 and J is TRBJ2-5; D uncertain. Deletions cut 2 bases from V and 2 bases from J, with 6 bases between. CDR3 length: 12 amino acids. CDR1 GTSNPN and CDR2 SVGIG come from the germline V gene (reference sequence). The CDR3 here is CAWSPRQETQYF. In DNA, the CDR3 is TGTGCCTGGAGTCCGCGACAAGAGACCCAGTACTTC. The complete variable domain, with remaining parts taken from reference TRBV30 and TRBJ2-5, reads SQTIHQWPATLVQPVGSPLSLECTVEGTSNPNLYWYRQAAGRGLQLLFYSVGIGQISSEVPQNLSASRPQDRQFILSSKKLLLSDSGFYLCAWSPRQETQYFGPGTRLLVL.

The V and J genes are TRBV10-1 and TRBJ2-7, with D tentatively TRBD1 (6 bases). Trimming shortened V by 3 bases and J by 5 bases, and 11 bases separated the two germline ends. Germline-derived CDR1 and CDR2 are WNHNN and SYGVQD (reference sequence). The CDR3 consists of 13 residues. The CDR3 loop is CASSERTVDEQYF. CDR3 coding DNA: TGCGCCAGCAGTGAACGGACAGTAGACGAGCAGTACTTC.

J is TRBJ2-3 and V is TRBV12-3 or TRBV12-4, with D unclear. The CDR3 contains 12 residues. V was shortened by 6 bases and J by 4 bases, with 8 bases between the two germline ends. CDR3: CASRGLADTQYF. For the CDR3, the DNA is TGTGCCAGCAGGGGCCTGGCAGATACGCAGTATTTT.

This clonotype was detected once. J is TRBJ1-1 and V is TRBV9; the D gene is possibly TRBD1 (5 bases). The V and J ends lost 3 bases and 6 bases respectively, with 18 bases between them. From germline, CDR1 is SGDLS and CDR2 YYNGEE. The CDR3 covers 15 residues. The CDR3 coding sequence is TGTGCCAGCAGCGCCTCCCGGGGGGGAGGGTCTGAAGCTTTCTTT. This gives the protein CASSASRGGGSEAFF.

This clonotype occurred once. The chain links TRBV19 to TRBJ1-2; D is unresolved. CDR3 length equals 14 residues. Germline V lookup: CDR1 LNHDA, CDR2 SQIVND (reference sequence). V was pared by 7 bases and J by 7 bases, with 19 bases between. The CDR3 reads CASNPGPGVGGYTF. CDR3 nucleotides: TGTGCCAGTAACCCCGGTCCTGGAGTCGGTGGCTACACCTTC.

The chain recombines TRBV5-6 with TRBJ2-1, with TRBD2 matching over 11 bases. Germline V gives CDR1 SGHDT, CDR2 YYEEEE. The V gene end was trimmed by 0 bases and the J gene end by 10 bases; junction bases not matched to a gene: 9. CDR3 size: 16 residues. The DNA of the CDR3 is TGTGCCAGCAGCTTGGTCGGTAGCGGGGGGGCGAGGGAGCAGTTCTTC. It codes for CASSLVGSGGAREQFF.

This sequence joins TRBV24-1 and TRBJ1-2; unclear D gene. The V gene lost 2 bases and the J gene lost 8 bases, with 14 bases spanning the gap. Germline CDR1 reads KGHDR; CDR2 reads SFDVKD. This CDR3 has 14 residues. In DNA form, the CDR3 reads TGTGCCACCAGTGATTACGGGCCGGAGGAAGGCTACACCTTC. It codes for CATSDYGPEEGYTF.

This chain joins TRBV7-8 and TRBJ2-1; D perhaps matches TRBD2 (6 bases). CDR3 size: 12 residues. Germline V lookup: CDR1 SGHVS, CDR2 FQNEAQ. CDR3 protein: CCGVSSYNEQFF. In DNA form, the CDR3 reads TGTTGCGGGGTAAGCTCCTACAATGAGCAGTTCTTC.

The V call is TRBV29-1, the J call TRBJ2-1; 11 nucleotides line up with TRBD2. J gave up 0 bases and V 3 bases, and 7 bases lay outside the gene matches. The CDR3 covers 17 residues. Germline V gene data show CDR1 as SQVTM and CDR2 as ANQGSEA. CDR3 in amino acids: CSVDGTSGLSSYNEQFF. For the CDR3, the DNA is TGCAGCGTTGATGGGACTAGCGGCCTCTCCTCCTACAATGAGCAGTTCTTC.

The chain couples TRBV7-9 to TRBJ2-7; D possibly corresponds to TRBD1 (7 bases). The CDR3 spans 13 residues. V shed 0 bases and J shed 7 bases, with 10 bases lying between them. In germline, CDR1 is SEHNR, CDR2 FQNEAQ (reference sequence). The CDR3 region has the DNA TGTGCCAGCAGCTTAGCACAGGGGAGGGAGCAGTACTTC. Translation: CASSLAQGREQYF.

The chain uses TRBV5-6 and TRBJ1-6; no firm D call. From germline, CDR1 is SGHDT and CDR2 YYEEEE. The CDR3 contains 12 residues. V was shortened by 4 bases and J by 10 bases, with 9 bases between the two germline ends. For the CDR3, the DNA is TGTGCCAGCAGCGTTGGATGGTCACCCCTCCACTTT. This encodes CASSVGWSPLHF.

J is TRBJ2-1 and V is TRBV6-6, with D possibly being TRBD2 (6 bases). From germline, CDR1 is MNHNY and CDR2 SVGAGI (reference sequence). V lost 0 bases and J 8 bases, leaving 11 bases between the germline ends. The CDR3 extends over 14 amino acids. CDR3 loop: CASSYSGLRDEQFF. The CDR3 bases are TGTGCCAGCAGTTACTCGGGACTCCGGGATGAGCAGTTCTTC.

V is TRBV5-1 and J is TRBJ2-1; D not resolved. Germline CDR1 SGHRS, CDR2 YFSETQ. V was clipped by 4 bases and J by 8 bases, with 13 bases between them. The CDR3 is 13 residues long. CDR3 sequence (DNA): TGCGCCAGCAGCCAACGACCCATAGATGAGCAGTTCTTC. As protein: CASSQRPIDEQFF.

V is TRBV9 and J is TRBJ2-5; 7 nucleotides agree with TRBD1. The CDR3 has 15 amino acids. Per the germline V gene, CDR1 is SGDLS and CDR2 is YYNGEE. With 0 bases clipped from V and 2 bases from J, the junction kept 4 bases outside the gene matches. The CDR3 nucleotides read TGTGCCAGCAGCGTAGAGGGGGCTTGGCAAGAGACCCAGTACTTC. Translated, it gives CASSVEGAWQETQYF.

The DNA of the CDR3 is TGTGCCACTCAGGAGATTGGATCAAACATTCAGTACTTC. Protein product: CATQEIGSNIQYF. The rearrangement links TRBV24-1 to TRBJ2-4; the D is unclear. CDR1 and CDR2 (germline): KGHDR, SFDVKD. Trimming pared 10 bases from V and 6 bases from J, leaving 15 bases between. CDR3 size: 13 residues.

The J gene is TRBJ2-5, the V gene TRBV30; D might be TRBD2 (5 bases). The CDR3 is 17 residues long. CDR1 and CDR2 from the germline V gene are GTSNPN and SVGIG (reference sequence). The germline V and J ends were trimmed by 3 bases and 0 bases, with 20 bases remaining between them. The CDR3 nucleotides read TGTGCCTGGAGCCCCATCGGTGCGGGTTCGTACCAAGAGACCCAGTACTTC. Protein sequence: CAWSPIGAGSYQETQYF.

This sequence joins TRBV20-1 and TRBJ2-3; 9 positions match TRBD2. Germline V lookup: CDR1 DFQATT, CDR2 SNEGSKA (reference sequence). V dropped 0 bases and J dropped 6; count of bases not matched to a gene: 10. The length of the CDR3 is 16 residues. CDR3 DNA sequence: TGCAGTGCTAGAGATCTGGTGGGCGGGGGGGCGGATACGCAGTATTTT. It codes for CSARDLVGGGADTQYF.

The genes are TRBV11-2 and TRBJ1-4; D unclear. This CDR3 has 15 residues. V was pared by 4 bases and J by 3 bases, with 12 bases between. The germline V gene has CDR1 SGHAT and CDR2 FQNNGV. The CDR3 spells CASSSPWAANEKLFF. Written as DNA, the CDR3 is TGTGCCAGCAGCTCCCCTTGGGCAGCTAATGAAAAACTGTTTTTT.